What follows are 32 T cell receptor beta chains derived from one specimen sequenced in a study of human T cells and chemical hapten exposure. TCRdb re-derived calls from the RACE reads in MiXCR, one entry per CDR3 protein. The sample holds over 55,000 distinct CDR3 sequences; roughly a tenth are singletons and the top ten take approximately 9.9%. Stated time point: pre-sensitization, week 0. Treatment described: therapeutic diphenylcyclopropenone sensitization with weekly scalp DPC. The sample was whole blood, taken in connection with sensitization to the hapten diphenylcyclopropenone (DPC). The source of these receptors is a man in his forties or fifties with alopecia areata. Some clones in this sample may be carry-over from other donors' samples.

The table lists this clonotype with many counts. The gene calls are TRBV27 and TRBJ2-1, with D perhaps TRBD1 or TRBD2 (5 bases each). V was trimmed by 5 bases and J by 7 bases, leaving 15 bases between them. Looked up from germline, CDR1 is MNHEY and CDR2 is SMNVEV (reference sequence). The CDR3 runs to 14 residues. Here the CDR3 DNA reads TGTGCCAGCAGTGGGGGTGTTCTTTCTAATGAGCAGTTCTTC. Translation: CASSGGVLSNEQFF.

A few counts support this clonotype. The rearrangement links TRBV11-1 to TRBJ1-1, with D unclear. CDR3 length: 14 residues. Trimming pared 5 bases from V and 1 base from J, leaving 11 bases between. The germline V gene encodes CDR1 SGHAT and CDR2 FQDESV (reference sequence). The CDR3 bases are TGTGCCAGCAGCCTTTTCGCTGAGAACACTGAAGCTTTCTTT. The encoded protein is CASSLFAENTEAFF. Based on the CDR3 plus reference TRBV11-1 and TRBJ1-1, the full variable domain is EAEVAQSPRYKITEKSQAVAFWCDPISGHATLYWYRQILGQGPELLVQFQDESVVDDSQLPKDRFSAERLKGVDSTLKIQPAELGDSAMYLCASSLFAENTEAFFGQGTRLTVV.

This clonotype has at least ten counts. This chain joins TRBV20-1 and TRBJ1-6; D perhaps matches TRBD1 (5 bases). The CDR3 contains 13 residues. CDR1 is DFQATT, CDR2 SNEGSKA, per germline (reference sequence). V gave up 0 bases and J gave up 12 bases, with 12 bases separating them. The CDR3 region is CSAREMGEKPLHF. The DNA for the CDR3 is TGCAGTGCTAGAGAAATGGGGGAAAAACCCCTCCACTTT.

This clonotype was seen many times. J is TRBJ2-7 and V is TRBV28; tentative D call: TRBD2 (7 bases). The length of the CDR3 is 13 residues. The germline V gene has CDR1 MDHEN and CDR2 SYDVKM. Trimming removed 6 bases at V and 1 base at J, with 10 bases between. The CDR3 DNA reads as TGTGCCAGCAGGCGGGGGCAATCCTACGAGCAGTACTTC. This sequence encodes CASRRGQSYEQYF.

This clonotype is termed medium-sized (0.01 to 0.1%). The genes are TRBV7-2 and TRBJ2-7; D not resolved. This CDR3 has 13 amino acids. CDR1 SGHTA and CDR2 FQGNSA come from the germline V gene. V was trimmed by 5 bases and J by 5 bases, leaving 13 bases between them. CDR3 bases: TGTGCCAGCAGCGCTCCTAGGTCCCACGAGCAGTACTTC. It codes for CASSAPRSHEQYF. Complete variable domain (other parts from reference TRBV7-2 and TRBJ2-7): GAGVSQSPSNKVTEKGKDVELRCDPISGHTALYWYRQSLGQGLEFLIYFQGNSAPDKSGLPSDRFSAERTGGSVSTLTIQRTQQEDSAVYLCASSAPRSHEQYFGPGTRLTVT.

The chain uses TRBV4-1 and TRBJ2-4; no clear D gene. V dropped 1 base and J dropped 8 bases, with 9 bases sitting between them. CDR1 and CDR2 from the germline V gene are MGHRA and YSYEKL. This CDR3 comprises 13 residues. The chain's CDR3 is CASSQGVGYIQYF. The CDR3 DNA reads TGCGCCAGCAGCCAAGGGGTCGGGTACATTCAGTACTTC.

CDR3 amino acids: CSATGTGVSYEQYF. The CDR3 coding sequence is TGCAGTGCTACAGGGACAGGGGTGTCCTACGAGCAGTACTTC. The chain links TRBV20-1 to TRBJ2-7; TRBD1 aligns across 10 bases. CDR1 and CDR2 from the germline V gene are DFQATT and SNEGSKA (reference sequence). The CDR3 spans 14 residues. The V and J ends lost 4 bases and 1 base, in that order; junction bases with no gene match: 4.

This clonotype was picked up a small number of times. The gene calls are TRBV28 and TRBJ2-1, with 8 nucleotides matching TRBD1. The CDR3 runs to 12 residues. Germline-derived CDR1 and CDR2 are MDHEN and SYDVKM. Unmatched junction bases numbered 4, after V lost 6 bases and J lost 9 bases. Written as DNA, the CDR3 is TGTGCCAGCAGCTCAGGGGGCCCTGAGCAGTTCTTC. Its translation is CASSSGGPEQFF.

The table lists this clonotype with many counts. The gene calls are TRBV20-1 and TRBJ2-2, with 7 bases lining up with TRBD1. This CDR3 contains 15 residues. Germline assignment: CDR1 DFQATT and CDR2 SNEGSKA (reference sequence). Germline trimming cut 6 bases from V and 4 bases from J; bases unmatched to any gene: 11. The CDR3 sequence is CSARRTGGGTGELFF. The CDR3, as DNA: TGCAGTGCCAGAAGGACAGGAGGAGGCACCGGGGAGCTGTTTTTT.

This clonotype was detected many times. The chain links TRBV20-1 to TRBJ2-2; D ambiguous. This CDR3 contains 11 residues. The V end lost 3 bases, the J end lost 8 bases, and 7 bases lay between the germline ends. Germline V gene sequence: CDR1 DFQATT, CDR2 SNEGSKA (reference sequence). CDR3 bases: TGCAGTGCTAGCCCTTGGGGGGAGCTGTTTTTT. This codes for CSASPWGELFF.

Only a few counts were recorded for this clonotype. An end of the junction differs from the germline gene, which may be a read error. The chain joins TRBV11-1 to TRBJ2-7; D gene unclear. The CDR3 is made up of 14 amino acids. The germline V gene encodes CDR1 SGHAT and CDR2 FQDESV (reference sequence). The CDR3 DNA follows: TGTGCCAGCAGCTTAGTAGCCAGGTCCTACGGGCAGTACTTC. It encodes CASSLVARSYGQYF.

V and J are TRBV28 and TRBJ1-6; no firm D call. Trimming cost V 6 bases and J 10 bases, with 16 bases left between them. The CDR3 has 14 amino acids. The germline gives CDR1 MDHEN, CDR2 SYDVKM. CDR3: CASRLGASPSPLHF. CDR3 in DNA: TGTGCCAGCAGGCTGGGTGCCAGTCCCTCACCCCTCCACTTT. Based on the CDR3 plus reference TRBV28 and TRBJ1-6, the full variable domain is DVKVTQSSRYLVKRTGEKVFLECVQDMDHENMFWYRQDPGLGLRLIYFSYDVKMKEKGDIPEGYSVSREKKERFSLILESASTNQTSMYLCASRLGASPSPLHFGNGTRLTVT.

The V call is TRBV7-9, the J call TRBJ2-1; the D gene is possibly TRBD1 (7 bases). V lost 3 bases, J lost 7 bases, and 13 bases lay in between. From germline, CDR1 is SEHNR and CDR2 FQNEAQ (reference sequence). The CDR3 consists of 14 residues. The CDR3: CASSLATGRNEQFF. CDR3 nucleotide sequence: TGTGCCAGCAGCTTGGCGACAGGGAGGAATGAGCAGTTCTTC. The whole variable domain, remainder taken from reference TRBV7-9 and TRBJ2-1, is DTGVSQNPRHKITKRGQNVTFRCDPISEHNRLYWYRQTLGQGPEFLTYFQNEAQLEKSRLLSDRFSAERPKGSFSTLEIQRTEQGDSAMYLCASSLATGRNEQFFGPGTRLTVL.

This clonotype was seen repeatedly, ten times or more. This chain links TRBV6-1 with TRBJ2-7; TRBD1 might be the D (6 bases). Trimming stripped 8 bases from V and 2 bases from J, with 13 bases between. CDR1 is MNHNS, CDR2 SASEGT, per germline. The CDR3 sequence is 13 residues long. This chain's CDR3 is CASQQGVTYEQYF. Here the CDR3 DNA reads TGTGCCAGCCAACAGGGAGTGACCTACGAGCAGTACTTC.

This clonotype was observed a few times. This chain connects TRBV7-8 to TRBJ2-7; 13 nucleotides align to TRBD2. CDR1 and CDR2 from the germline V gene are SGHVS and FQNEAQ. J lost 2 bases, V lost 5 bases, and 9 bases had no gene match. The CDR3 is made up of 17 amino acids. Here the CDR3 DNA reads TGTGCCAGCAGCCGCGGACTAGCGGGAGTATCAGCCTACGAGCAGTACTTC. Translated: CASSRGLAGVSAYEQYF.

This clonotype was seen repeatedly, ten times or more. The V and J genes are TRBV7-8 and TRBJ1-5; D remains unclear. The CDR3 totals 15 residues. Germline V gene sequence: CDR1 SGHVS, CDR2 FQNEAQ. V dropped 3 bases and J dropped 2 bases, with 11 bases sitting between them. CDR3 protein: CASSFKEGGNQPQHF. CDR3 DNA sequence: TGTGCCAGCAGCTTTAAGGAGGGCGGCAATCAGCCCCAGCATTTT.

In this sample, this clonotype turned up many times. The chain has TRBV7-9 and TRBJ1-4, with D hard to call. Per germline, CDR1 SEHNR and CDR2 FQNEAQ (reference sequence). The CDR3 sequence is 12 residues long. Trimming removed 1 base at V and 6 bases at J, with 3 bases between. As DNA, the CDR3 is TGTGCCAGCAGCTTAGACGATGAAAAACTGTTTTTT. It encodes CASSLDDEKLFF.

There are many counts of this clonotype. V is TRBV20-1 and J is TRBJ2-4, with D unclear. Germline V gives CDR1 DFQATT, CDR2 SNEGSKA (reference sequence). The CDR3 runs to 13 residues. V lost 1 base and J lost 7, with 11 bases in between. The CDR3 coding sequence is TGCAGTGCTAGAGTCCCGCGACTGAACATTCAGTACTTC. It yields the protein CSARVPRLNIQYF.

The gene calls are TRBV20-1 and TRBJ2-1; 10 bases align to TRBD1. This CDR3 is 14 amino acids long. Per germline, CDR1 DFQATT and CDR2 SNEGSKA (reference sequence). V lost 6 bases to trimming and J lost 8 bases; unmatched junction nucleotides: 10. CDR3 in amino acids: CSAPGQGEVDEQFF. The CDR3 DNA reads as TGCAGTGCACCCGGACAGGGGGAGGTGGATGAGCAGTTCTTC.

This clonotype was found many times. The chain is built from TRBV7-9 and TRBJ2-2; TRBD2 aligns across 13 bases. Germline assignment: CDR1 SEHNR and CDR2 FQNEAQ (reference sequence). The CDR3 sequence is 17 residues long. J was trimmed by 3 bases and V by 1 base; bases with no gene match: 2. The CDR3 nucleotides are TGTGCCAGCAGCTTAGTACTAGCGGGAGGGCACACCGGGGAGCTGTTTTTT. It codes for CASSLVLAGGHTGELFF.

The chain uses TRBV3-1 and TRBJ2-1, with 14 bases fitting TRBD2. This CDR3 comprises 17 residues. Unmatched junction bases numbered 9, after V lost 4 bases and J lost 7 bases. CDR1 and CDR2 (germline): LGHDT, YNNKEL (reference sequence). The CDR3 DNA reads TGTGCCAGCAGCCCCAGACTAGCGGGAGGGAACTTTAATGAGCAGTTCTTC. This encodes CASSPRLAGGNFNEQFF.

At least ten counts were recorded for this clonotype. V is TRBV3-1 and J is TRBJ2-7; D gene uncertain. The V end lost 2 bases, the J end lost 3 bases, and 8 bases lay between the germline ends. This CDR3 is built from 13 residues. CDR1 and CDR2 (germline): LGHDT, YNNKEL (reference sequence). The CDR3 protein is CASSQKLFYEQYF. CDR3 sequence (DNA): TGTGCCAGCAGCCAAAAGTTGTTCTACGAGCAGTACTTC.

This clonotype was seen repeatedly, ten times or more. The V and J genes are TRBV7-7 and TRBJ2-1; TRBD2 agrees at 11 bases. Germline V gene lookup returns CDR1 SSHAT and CDR2 FNYEAQ (reference sequence). The V segment lost 5 bases and the J segment 9 bases; nucleotides outside the gene matches: 6. The length of the CDR3 is 14 residues. The CDR3 DNA reads as TGTGCCAGCAGCCCCGGGACTAGCGGAGGTGAGCAGTTCTTC. Its protein is CASSPGTSGGEQFF.

For this clonotype: Given a much more abundant clone one base away, this may be a read error. This chain uses TRBV28 with TRBJ2-2; tentative D call: TRBD1 (6 bases). The germline V gene encodes CDR1 MDHEN and CDR2 SYDVKM. The germline V and J ends were trimmed by 5 bases and 10 bases, with 14 bases remaining between them. This CDR3 region has 13 residues. The CDR3 DNA reads as TGTGCCAGCAGTATGGACAGCCGCCTGGAGCTGTTTTTT. As protein: CASSMDSRLELFF.

This clonotype was recorded many times. The gene calls are TRBV11-2 and TRBJ2-5; 8 positions agree with TRBD1. The CDR3 extends over 16 amino acids. The V gene end was trimmed by 5 bases and the J gene end by 5 bases; junction bases not matched to a gene: 13. Germline CDR1 SGHAT, CDR2 FQNNGV. Here the CDR3 DNA reads TGTGCCAGCAGCCGCCGGACAGGGCAAATGGTGGAGACCCAGTACTTC. Its protein product is CASSRRTGQMVETQYF.

This clonotype was seen a few times. The chain has TRBV2 and TRBJ2-1; tentatively, D is TRBD2 (5 bases). V lost 3 bases and J 9 bases, leaving 9 bases between the germline ends. This CDR3 spans 12 amino acids. CDR1 SNHLY and CDR2 FYNNEI come from the germline V gene. CDR3 protein: CASSDRGPEQFF. The CDR3 DNA is TGTGCCAGCAGTGACCGAGGGCCTGAGCAGTTCTTC.

This clonotype showed up many times. J is TRBJ1-5 and V is TRBV6-2 or TRBV6-3, with D possibly being TRBD1 (6 bases). Germline V gene lookup returns CDR1 MNHEY and CDR2 SVGEGT. The CDR3 has 13 amino acids. The V end was cut by 5 bases, the J end by 5 bases, with 10 bases between. The CDR3, as DNA: TGTGCCAGCAGTCGACAGGTACATCAGCCCCAGCATTTT. Translated, it gives CASSRQVHQPQHF.

This chain joins TRBV5-4 and TRBJ2-1; unclear D gene. The germline CDR1 and CDR2 sequences are SGHNT and YYREEE (reference sequence). CDR3 length: 14 amino acids. V was cut by 3 bases and J by 0 bases, with 7 bases left in between. Written as DNA, the CDR3 is TGTGCCAGCAGCTCCTCCTTCTCCTACAATGAGCAGTTCTTC. Its translation: CASSSSFSYNEQFF.

The chain joins TRBV7-3 to TRBJ2-3; perhaps TRBD1 as D (6 bases). CDR1 SGHTA and CDR2 FQGTGA come from the germline V gene. The CDR3 loop spans 14 amino acids. V lost 5 bases and J lost 4, with 13 bases in between. CDR3 amino acids: CASSEMAGADTQYF. CDR3 DNA: TGTGCCAGCAGCGAGATGGCAGGGGCAGATACGCAGTATTTT. The variable domain in full, with the rest retrieved from reference TRBV7-3 and TRBJ2-3, is GAGVSQTPSNKVTEKGKYVELRCDPISGHTALYWYRQSLGQGPEFLIYFQGTGAADDSGLPNDRFFAVRPEGSVSTLKIQRTERGDSAVYLCASSEMAGADTQYFGPGTRLTVL.

The chain links TRBV27 to TRBJ2-7; no firm D call. V was pared by 2 bases and J by 4 bases, with 12 bases between. This CDR3 is 14 amino acids long. From germline, CDR1 is MNHEY and CDR2 SMNVEV (reference sequence). In nucleotides, the CDR3 is TGTGCCAGCAGTTTAAATCGATTTGGTTACGAGCAGTACTTC. Translation: CASSLNRFGYEQYF.

This clonotype was observed at least ten times. In DNA, the CDR3 is TGTGCCACCAGCCTAGCGGGACCCACAGATACGCAGTATTTT. Translating gives CATSLAGPTDTQYF. V gene TRBV24-1 combines with J gene TRBJ2-3; TRBD2 aligns across 9 bases. The CDR3 length is 14 residues. Per the germline V gene, CDR1 is KGHDR and CDR2 is SFDVKD. V was clipped by 7 bases and J by 2 bases; unmatched bases: 3.

This clonotype has only a few counts. V gene TRBV25-1 combines with J gene TRBJ2-7; D unclear. Germline CDR1 MGHDK, CDR2 SYGVNS. The V gene lost 10 bases and the J gene lost 3 bases, with 13 bases spanning the gap. This CDR3 spans 12 amino acids. The CDR3 region is CATQRANYEQYF. The CDR3 DNA is TGTGCCACCCAACGGGCGAACTACGAGCAGTACTTC.